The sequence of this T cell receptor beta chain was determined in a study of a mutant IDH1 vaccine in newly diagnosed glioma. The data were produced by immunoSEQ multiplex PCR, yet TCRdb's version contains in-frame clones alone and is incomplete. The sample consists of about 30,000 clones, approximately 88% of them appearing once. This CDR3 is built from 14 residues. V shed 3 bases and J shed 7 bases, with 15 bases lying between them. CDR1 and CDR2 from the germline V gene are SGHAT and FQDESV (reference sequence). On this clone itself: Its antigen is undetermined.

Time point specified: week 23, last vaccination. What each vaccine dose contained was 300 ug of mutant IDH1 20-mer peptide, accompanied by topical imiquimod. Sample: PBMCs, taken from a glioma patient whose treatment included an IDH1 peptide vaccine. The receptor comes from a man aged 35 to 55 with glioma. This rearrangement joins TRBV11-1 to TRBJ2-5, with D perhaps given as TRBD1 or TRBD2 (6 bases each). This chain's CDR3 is CASSFWGAPWTQYF. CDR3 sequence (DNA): TGTGCCAGCAGCTTCTGGGGGGCCCCATGGACCCAGTACTTC.